This T cell receptor beta chain is from a study of blood T cell repertoires in COVID-19. Study background: COVID-19 samples collected from the United States, Italy and Spain covered acute and convalescent phases.

Original data processing: The assay estimated nucleated cells by amplifying reference gene primers. Sequencing used immunoSEQ multiplex PCR; TCRdb keeps in-frame clones, though not all of them. V and J calls and clone size are copied from that table; D and trimming were computed from the DNA. Of about 180,000 clones in the sample, about nine tenths were seen once. This clone was recorded only once. Trimming pared 3 bases from V and 4 bases from J, leaving 16 bases between. Germline loops: CDR1 SGHRS, CDR2 YFSETQ. The CDR3 loop spans 16 amino acids. V usage is TRBV5-1 and J usage is TRBJ2-2; tentative D call: TRBD2 (6 bases). The sample comprised peripheral blood. The TCR originated in a man aged 18 to 29 who had recovered from COVID-19. For the CDR3, the DNA is TGCGCCAGCAGCTGGGACCCGGGACTTCTCACCGGGGAGCTGTTTTTT. It translates to CASSWDPGLLTGELFF. Full variable domain (missing parts from reference TRBV5-1 and TRBJ2-2): KAGVTQTPRYLIKTRGQQVTLSCSPISGHRSVSWYQQTPGQGLQFLFEYFSETQRNKGNFPGRFSGRQFSNSRSEMNVSTLELGDSALYLCASSWDPGLLTGELFFGEGSRLTVL.